This entry is about one T cell receptor (beta chain). Its antigen remains unidentified. The CDR3 does not close with the conserved phenylalanine or tryptophan, likely indicating a read error. TCRdb's table, derived via immunoSEQ multiplex PCR, lists solely in-frame clones and lacks some. The sample includes under 15,000 clones, around 81% seen only once; the top ten take 0.83%. This sample stems from a study of T cells after posttransplantation cyclophosphamide. Notes on the study in general: TRB overlap between skin or GI tissue T cells and blood was limited. Recipient CMV seropositivity and CMV reactivation strongly tracked TRB clonality. Donor-recipient repertoire similarity was low at 1-2 months, rising over year one.

Sequencing was done on a sample of memory CD4+ T cells sorted from PBMCs. The sequence came from a man aged 50 or older in good health, CMV-negative, and a related stem cell transplant donor.

The CDR3 coding sequence is TGTGCCAGCACCGGACAGATGAACACTGAAGCTTTCCTT. Translating gives CASTGQMNTEAFL. The chain couples TRBV11-2 to TRBJ1-1, with D tentatively TRBD1 (6 bases). CDR1 is SGHAT, CDR2 FQNNGV, per germline. V was pared by 7 bases and J by 0 bases, with 9 bases between. There are 13 residues in the CDR3.